Included here is one T cell receptor beta chain sequence, with context. The assay was immunoSEQ multiplex PCR, and TCRdb's table has in-frame clones only and misses some. The profile covers under 120,000 clones, with approximately 90% appearing a single time and less than 4% taken by the ten largest. This entry belongs to a study of T cell changes during pregnancy in multiple sclerosis. The CDR3 is 18 residues long. Germline CDR1 is KGHSH and CDR2 is LQKENI. The V and J ends lost 0 bases and 0 bases respectively, with 15 bases between them. Source: peripheral blood, taken after pregnancy. The TCR was taken from a female donor with multiple sclerosis, enrolled in a pregnancy study. The rearrangement joins TRBV18 to TRBJ2-4; TRBD1 might be the D (6 bases). The CDR3 coding sequence is TGTGCCAGCTCACCACCAATACAGGGTTTAGGAGCCAAAAACATTCAGTACTTC. This gives the protein CASSPPIQGLGAKNIQYF.